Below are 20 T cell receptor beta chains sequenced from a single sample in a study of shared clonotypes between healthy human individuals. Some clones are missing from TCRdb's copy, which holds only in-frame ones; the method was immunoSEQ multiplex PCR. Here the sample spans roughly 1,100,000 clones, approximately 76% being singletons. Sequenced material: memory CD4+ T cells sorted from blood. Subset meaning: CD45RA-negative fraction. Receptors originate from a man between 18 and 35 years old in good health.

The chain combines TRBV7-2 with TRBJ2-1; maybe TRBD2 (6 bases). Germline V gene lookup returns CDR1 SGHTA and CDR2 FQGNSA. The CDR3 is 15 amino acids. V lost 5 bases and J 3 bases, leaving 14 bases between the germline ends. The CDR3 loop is CASSPTAGIYNEQFF. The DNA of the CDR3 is TGTGCCAGCAGCCCCACAGCGGGCATCTACAATGAGCAGTTCTTC.

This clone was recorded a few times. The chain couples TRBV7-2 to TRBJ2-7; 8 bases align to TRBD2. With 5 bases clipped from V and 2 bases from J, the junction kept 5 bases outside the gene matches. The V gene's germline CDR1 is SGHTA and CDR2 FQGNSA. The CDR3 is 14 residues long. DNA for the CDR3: TGTGCCAGCAGCCCGGGACTAGTCCCCTACGAGCAGTACTTC. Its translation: CASSPGLVPYEQYF.

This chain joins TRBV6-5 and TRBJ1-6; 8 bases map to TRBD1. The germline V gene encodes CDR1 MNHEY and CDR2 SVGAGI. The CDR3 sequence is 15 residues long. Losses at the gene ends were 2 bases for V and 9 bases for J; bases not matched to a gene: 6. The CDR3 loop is CASSYRTGGSSPLHF. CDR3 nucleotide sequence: TGTGCCAGCAGTTACCGAACAGGGGGGAGTTCACCCCTCCACTTT.

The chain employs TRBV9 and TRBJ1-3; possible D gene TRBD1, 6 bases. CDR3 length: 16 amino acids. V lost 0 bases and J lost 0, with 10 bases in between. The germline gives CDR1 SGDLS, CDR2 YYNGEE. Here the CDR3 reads CASSVGGGSSGNTIYF. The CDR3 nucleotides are TGTGCCAGCAGCGTAGGAGGGGGGTCCTCTGGAAACACCATATATTTT.

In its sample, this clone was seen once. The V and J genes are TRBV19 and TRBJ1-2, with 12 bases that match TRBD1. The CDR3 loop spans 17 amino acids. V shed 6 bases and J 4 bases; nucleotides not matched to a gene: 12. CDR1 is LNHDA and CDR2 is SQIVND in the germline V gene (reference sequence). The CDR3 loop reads CASSTPGQGAVRYGYTF. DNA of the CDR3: TGTGCCAGTAGCACCCCGGGACAGGGGGCTGTTCGCTATGGCTACACCTTC.

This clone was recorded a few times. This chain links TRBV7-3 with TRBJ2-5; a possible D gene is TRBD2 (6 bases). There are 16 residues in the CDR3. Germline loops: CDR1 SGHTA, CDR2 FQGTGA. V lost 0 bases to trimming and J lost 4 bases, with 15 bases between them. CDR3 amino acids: CASSLTGSGPGETQYF. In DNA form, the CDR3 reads TGTGCCAGCAGCTTAACGGGTAGCGGCCCAGGAGAGACCCAGTACTTC.

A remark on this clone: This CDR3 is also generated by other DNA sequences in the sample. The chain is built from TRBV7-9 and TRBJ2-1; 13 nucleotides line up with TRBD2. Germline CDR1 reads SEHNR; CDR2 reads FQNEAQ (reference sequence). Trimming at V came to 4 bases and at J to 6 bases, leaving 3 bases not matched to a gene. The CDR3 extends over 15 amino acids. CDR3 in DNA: TGTGCCAGCAGCTCGACTAGCGGGGGGCCCAATGAGCAGTTCTTC. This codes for CASSSTSGGPNEQFF.

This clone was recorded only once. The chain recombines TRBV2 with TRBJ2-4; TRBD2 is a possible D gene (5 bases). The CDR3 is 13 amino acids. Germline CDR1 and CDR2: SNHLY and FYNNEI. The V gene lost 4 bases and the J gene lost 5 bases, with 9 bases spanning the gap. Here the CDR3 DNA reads TGTGCCAGCAGTGTTAGTAGCGAAAACATTCAGTACTTC. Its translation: CASSVSSENIQYF.

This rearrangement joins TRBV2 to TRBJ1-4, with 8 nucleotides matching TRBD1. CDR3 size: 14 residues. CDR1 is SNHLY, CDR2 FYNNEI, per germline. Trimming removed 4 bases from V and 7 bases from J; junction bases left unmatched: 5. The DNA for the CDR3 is TGTGCCAGCAGTGGGACAGGGTGGGGTGAAAAACTGTTTTTT. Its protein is CASSGTGWGEKLFF.

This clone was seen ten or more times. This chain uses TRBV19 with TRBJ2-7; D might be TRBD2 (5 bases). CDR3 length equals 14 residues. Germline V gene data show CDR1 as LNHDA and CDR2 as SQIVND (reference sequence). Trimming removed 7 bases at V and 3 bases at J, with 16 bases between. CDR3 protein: CASKDVSGSYEQYF. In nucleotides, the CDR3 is TGTGCCAGTAAGGACGTGAGCGGAAGCTACGAGCAGTACTTC.

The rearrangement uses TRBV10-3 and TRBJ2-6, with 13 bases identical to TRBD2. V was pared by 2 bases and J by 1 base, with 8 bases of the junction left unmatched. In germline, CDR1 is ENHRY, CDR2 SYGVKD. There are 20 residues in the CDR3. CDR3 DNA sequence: TGTGCCATCAGTGAGATAGGGACTAGCGGGGATAGTTCTGGGGCCAACGTCCTGACTTTC. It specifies CAISEIGTSGDSSGANVLTF.

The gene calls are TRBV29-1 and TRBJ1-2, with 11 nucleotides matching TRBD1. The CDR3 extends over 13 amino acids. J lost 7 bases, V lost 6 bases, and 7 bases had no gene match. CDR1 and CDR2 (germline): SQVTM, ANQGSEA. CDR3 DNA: TGCAGCGTGGCAGGACAGGGGGCTAGTGGCTACACCTTC. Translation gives CSVAGQGASGYTF.

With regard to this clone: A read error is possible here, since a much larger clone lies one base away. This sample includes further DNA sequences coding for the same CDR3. Written as DNA, the CDR3 is TGCGCCAGCAGCTCATCGGGAAACTATGGCTACACCTTC. This gives the protein CASSSSGNYGYTF. This chain links TRBV5-1 with TRBJ1-2; no firm D call. From germline, CDR1 is SGHRS and CDR2 YFSETQ. CDR3 length equals 13 residues. V lost 3 bases and J lost 2, with 8 bases in between. Filled out from reference TRBV5-1 and TRBJ1-2, the complete variable domain reads KAGVTQTPRYLIKTRGQQVTLSCSPISGHRSVSWYQQTPGQGLQFLFEYFSETQRNKGNFPGRFSGRQFSNSRSEMNVSTLELGDSALYLCASSSSGNYGYTFGSGTRLTVV.

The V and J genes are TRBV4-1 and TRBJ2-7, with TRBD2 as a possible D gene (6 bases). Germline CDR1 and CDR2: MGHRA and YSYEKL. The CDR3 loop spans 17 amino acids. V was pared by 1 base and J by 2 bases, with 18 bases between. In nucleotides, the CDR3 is TGCGCCAGCAGCCAAGGTACTAAATCGGGGGTTCCCTACGAGCAGTACTTC. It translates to CASSQGTKSGVPYEQYF.

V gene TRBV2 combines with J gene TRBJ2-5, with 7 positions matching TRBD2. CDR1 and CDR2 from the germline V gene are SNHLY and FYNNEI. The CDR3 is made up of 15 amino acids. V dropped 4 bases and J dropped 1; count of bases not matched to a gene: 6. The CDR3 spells CASSAAGVSQETQYF. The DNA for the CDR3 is TGTGCCAGCAGTGCGGCGGGGGTGTCCCAAGAGACCCAGTACTTC.

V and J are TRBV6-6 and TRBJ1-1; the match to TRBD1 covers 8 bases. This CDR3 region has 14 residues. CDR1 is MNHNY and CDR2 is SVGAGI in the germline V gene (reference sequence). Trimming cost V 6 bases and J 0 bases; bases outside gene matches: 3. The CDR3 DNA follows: TGTGCCAGCAGGAGGACAGGGATGAACACTGAAGCTTTCTTT. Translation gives CASRRTGMNTEAFF.

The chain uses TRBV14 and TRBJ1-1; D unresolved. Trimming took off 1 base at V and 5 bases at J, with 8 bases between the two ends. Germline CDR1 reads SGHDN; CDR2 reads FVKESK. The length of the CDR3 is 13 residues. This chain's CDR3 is CASSQVRGTEAFF. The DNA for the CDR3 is TGTGCCAGCAGCCAAGTGCGGGGAACTGAAGCTTTCTTT.

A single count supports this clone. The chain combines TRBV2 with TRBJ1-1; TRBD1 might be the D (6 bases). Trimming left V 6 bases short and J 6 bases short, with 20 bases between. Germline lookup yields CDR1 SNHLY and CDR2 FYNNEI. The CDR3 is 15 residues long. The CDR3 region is CASRASSGGAPEAFF. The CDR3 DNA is TGTGCCAGCAGGGCGAGTTCCGGGGGCGCCCCTGAAGCTTTCTTT.

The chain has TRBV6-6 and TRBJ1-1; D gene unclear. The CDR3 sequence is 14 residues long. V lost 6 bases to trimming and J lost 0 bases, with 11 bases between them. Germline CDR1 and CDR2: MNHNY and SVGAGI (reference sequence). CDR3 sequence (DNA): TGTGCCAGCAGCCCATCGGCTTTGAACACTGAAGCTTTCTTT. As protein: CASSPSALNTEAFF.

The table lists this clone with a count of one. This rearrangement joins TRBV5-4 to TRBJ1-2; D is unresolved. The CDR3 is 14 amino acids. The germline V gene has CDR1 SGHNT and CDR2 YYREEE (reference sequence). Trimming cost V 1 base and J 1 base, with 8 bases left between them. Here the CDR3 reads CASSLKHLNYGYTF. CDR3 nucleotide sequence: TGTGCCAGCAGCTTGAAACACCTTAACTATGGCTACACCTTC.